What follows are 17 T cell receptor beta chains derived from one specimen sequenced in a study of memory CD4+ T cells and cytomegalovirus serostatus. Single viable CD3+CD4+CD8-CD45RO+ cells were sorted as the memory CD4+ T cells. Libraries were prepared by immunoSEQ multiplex PCR; TCRdb keeps only in-frame clonotypes and omits some of them. The sample records 45,000 to 50,000 clones, under 80% being singletons. Sequencing was carried out using memory CD4+ T cells from blood. Receptors were obtained from an adult in good health and CMV-seronegative.

The rearrangement links TRBV5-5 to TRBJ1-1; TRBD1 might be the D (5 bases). V was trimmed by 0 bases and J by 1 base, leaving 10 bases between them. CDR1 is SGHKS, CDR2 YYEKEE, per germline (reference sequence). CDR3 length equals 15 residues. The CDR3 region has the DNA TGTGCCAGCAGCTTGGTCGGCAGGGCGAACACTGAAGCTTTCTTT. Its protein is CASSLVGRANTEAFF. Variable domain in full (rest from reference TRBV5-5 and TRBJ1-1): DAGVTQSPTHLIKTRGQQVTLRCSPISGHKSVSWYQQVLGQGPQFIFQYYEKEERGRGNFPDRFSARQFPNYSSELNVNALLLGDSALYLCASSLVGRANTEAFFGQGTRLTVV.

Concerning this clone itself: At one end the junction does not follow the germline gene, possibly because of a read error. The genes are TRBV29-1 and TRBJ1-1; no clear D. There are 12 residues in the CDR3. Germline V gene sequence: CDR1 SQVTM, CDR2 ANQGSEA. CDR3 region: CTVSLVGTEAFF. CDR3 in DNA: TGCACCGTTTCTCTCGTGGGCACTGAAGCTTTCTTT.

The chain uses TRBV9 and TRBJ1-2; D not certain. V was pared by 0 bases and J by 4 bases, with 10 bases between. The CDR3 runs to 14 residues. Germline V gene data show CDR1 as SGDLS and CDR2 as YYNGEE. Written as DNA, the CDR3 is TGTGCCAGCAGCGTAGCAGAGGGAAGCTATGGCTACACCTTC. Protein: CASSVAEGSYGYTF.

This chain connects TRBV29-1 to TRBJ1-5, with 7 bases lining up with TRBD1. Germline V CDR1 and CDR2: SQVTM, ANQGSEA. The V and J ends lost 2 bases and 13 bases, in that order; junction bases with no gene match: 11. The CDR3 has 13 amino acids. The CDR3 loop reads CSVEWAGGIGQHF. Here the CDR3 DNA reads TGCAGCGTTGAATGGGCAGGGGGGATAGGGCAGCATTTT.

The chain combines TRBV5-1 with TRBJ1-4; no clear D gene. The CDR3 loop spans 17 amino acids. V was shortened by 5 bases and J by 0 bases, with 17 bases between the two germline ends. Germline lookup yields CDR1 SGHRS and CDR2 YFSETQ. The CDR3 spells CASRKAGGPATNEKLFF. The CDR3 DNA sequence: TGCGCCAGCAGGAAGGCGGGCGGACCTGCAACTAATGAAAAACTGTTTTTT.

V gene TRBV5-1 combines with J gene TRBJ1-2, with TRBD1 matching over 9 bases. The CDR3 is 15 residues long. CDR1 and CDR2 from the germline V gene are SGHRS and YFSETQ. V lost 4 bases and J lost 9; bases outside the gene matches: 13. The CDR3 bases are TGCGCCAGCAGCGTAACAGGGGGCTCGCTTTTGAGCTACACCTTC. This sequence encodes CASSVTGGSLLSYTF.

The CDR3 DNA follows: TGTGCCAGCGCACTTGCGGGGGCCACAGATACGCAGTATTTT. This translates into CASALAGATDTQYF. The chain couples TRBV25-1 to TRBJ2-3; D is perhaps TRBD2 (7 bases). CDR1 MGHDK and CDR2 SYGVNS come from the germline V gene. V was pared by 8 bases and J by 2 bases, with 14 bases between. There are 14 residues in the CDR3.

This rearrangement joins TRBV7-9 to TRBJ1-1; 9 bases are a match to TRBD1. CDR1 and CDR2 (germline): SEHNR, FQNEAQ (reference sequence). V lost 3 bases and J lost 5; bases outside the gene matches: 4. This CDR3 is built from 14 residues. CDR3 loop: CASSFTGGATEAFF. The CDR3 region has the DNA TGTGCCAGCAGCTTCACAGGGGGCGCGACTGAAGCTTTCTTT.

This chain links TRBV15 with TRBJ1-5; 9 bases map to TRBD1. The CDR3 is 16 amino acids. Germline CDR1 reads LNHNV; CDR2 reads YYDKDF (reference sequence). The junction had 9 bases not matched to a gene; V was cut back by 3 bases and J by 6 bases. CDR3 amino acids: CATSSVDRGRSQPQHF. In DNA, the CDR3 is TGTGCCACCAGCAGCGTGGACAGGGGACGGAGTCAGCCCCAGCATTTT.

J is TRBJ2-1 and V is TRBV7-8, with D perhaps matching TRBD2 (6 bases). Germline values: CDR1 SGHVS, CDR2 FQNEAQ. With 0 bases removed from V and 2 bases from J, the gap between germline ends came to 8 bases. This CDR3 spans 15 amino acids. The CDR3 is CASSLASGAYNEQFF. The DNA for the CDR3 is TGTGCCAGCAGCTTAGCCTCGGGGGCCTACAATGAGCAGTTCTTC.

CDR3 in DNA: TGTGCCAGCAGCTGGGGGACAGGGTTCAACACCGGGGAGCTGTTTTTT. This codes for CASSWGTGFNTGELFF. This chain links TRBV5-4 with TRBJ2-2; TRBD1 aligns across 9 bases. J gave up 2 bases and V 3 bases, and 5 bases lay outside the gene matches. The CDR3 covers 16 residues. Looked up from germline, CDR1 is SGHNT and CDR2 is YYREEE (reference sequence).

The V and J genes are TRBV19 and TRBJ2-1; 7 positions agree with TRBD1. Trimming at V came to 5 bases and at J to 5 bases, leaving 6 bases not matched to a gene. The CDR3 consists of 14 residues. Per the germline V gene, CDR1 is LNHDA and CDR2 is SQIVND (reference sequence). The CDR3 region is CASSYRGHNNEQFF. The CDR3 DNA follows: TGTGCCAGTAGTTACAGGGGCCACAACAATGAGCAGTTCTTC.

This clone was detected only a few times. This chain connects TRBV7-2 to TRBJ1-4, with TRBD1 matching 7 bases. Germline V lookup: CDR1 SGHTA, CDR2 FQGNSA. Unmatched junction bases numbered 6, after V lost 4 bases and J lost 7 bases. The CDR3 runs to 14 residues. CDR3 protein: CASSSWDSLEKLFF. In DNA, the CDR3 is TGTGCCAGCAGCTCATGGGACAGCCTTGAAAAACTGTTTTTT.

The gene calls are TRBV20-1 and TRBJ2-1; perhaps D is TRBD1 or TRBD2 (5 bases each). The CDR3 sequence is 11 residues long. V was cut by 3 bases and J by 9 bases, with 9 bases left in between. Germline V CDR1 and CDR2: DFQATT, SNEGSKA (reference sequence). The CDR3 spells CSARGDIEQFF. CDR3 bases: TGCAGTGCTAGGGGGGATATTGAGCAGTTCTTC.

This clone occurred a few times. V and J are TRBV9 and TRBJ1-2; TRBD1 aligns across 9 bases. The CDR3 runs to 19 residues. Trimming cost V 3 bases and J 5 bases; bases outside gene matches: 20. Looked up from germline, CDR1 is SGDLS and CDR2 is YYNGEE. The CDR3 loop is CASSALRRDRAALGYGYTF. CDR3 bases: TGTGCCAGCAGCGCACTCCGCAGGGACAGGGCCGCTTTGGGATATGGCTACACCTTC.

This sequence joins TRBV19 and TRBJ2-4, with 7 bases fitting TRBD1. The length of the CDR3 is 13 residues. V gave up 7 bases and J gave up 5 bases; unmatched junction bases: 5. The germline gives CDR1 LNHDA, CDR2 SQIVND (reference sequence). In nucleotides, the CDR3 is TGTGCCAGTAACGGACAGGCCCAAAACATTCAGTACTTC. It translates to CASNGQAQNIQYF.

This clone has only one observation. V gene TRBV30 combines with J gene TRBJ2-7; D is uncertain. Trimming removed 1 base from V and 1 base from J, with 2 bases in between. Germline V gene sequence: CDR1 GTSNPN, CDR2 SVGIG (reference sequence). This CDR3 comprises 11 residues. The CDR3 loop is CAWSASYEQYF. CDR3 DNA: TGTGCCTGGAGTGCATCCTACGAGCAGTACTTC. The whole variable domain, filled in from reference TRBV30 and TRBJ2-7, reads SQTIHQWPATLVQPVGSPLSLECTVEGTSNPNLYWYRQAAGRGLQLLFYSVGIGQISSEVPQNLSASRPQDRQFILSSKKLLLSDSGFYLCAWSASYEQYFGPGTRLTVT.